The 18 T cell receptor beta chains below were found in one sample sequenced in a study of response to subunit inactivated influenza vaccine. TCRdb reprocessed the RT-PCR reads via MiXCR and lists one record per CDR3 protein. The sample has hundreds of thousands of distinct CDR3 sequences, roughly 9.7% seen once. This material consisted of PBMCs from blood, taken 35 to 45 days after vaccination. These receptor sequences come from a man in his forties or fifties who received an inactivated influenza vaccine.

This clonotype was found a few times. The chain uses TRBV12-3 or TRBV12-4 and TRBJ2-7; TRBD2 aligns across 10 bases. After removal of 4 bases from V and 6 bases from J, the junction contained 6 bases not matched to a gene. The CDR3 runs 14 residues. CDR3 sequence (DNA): TGTGCCAGCAGTTCCAGCGGGGGGGTGGGCGAGCAGTACTTC. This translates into CASSSSGGVGEQYF.

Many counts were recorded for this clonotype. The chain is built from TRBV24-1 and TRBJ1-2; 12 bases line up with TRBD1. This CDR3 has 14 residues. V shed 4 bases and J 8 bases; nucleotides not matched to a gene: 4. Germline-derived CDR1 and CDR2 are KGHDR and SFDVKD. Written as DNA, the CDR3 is TGTGCCACCAGTGAACCCGGGACAGGGGGCGGCTACACCTTC. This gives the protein CATSEPGTGGGYTF.

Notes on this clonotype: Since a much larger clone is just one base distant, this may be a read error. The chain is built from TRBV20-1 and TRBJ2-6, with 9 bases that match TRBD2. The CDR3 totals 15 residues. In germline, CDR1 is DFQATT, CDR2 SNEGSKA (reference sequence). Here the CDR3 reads CSGLAASSGADVLTF. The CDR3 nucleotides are TGCAGTGGACTAGCGGCCAGCTCTGGGGCCGACGTCCTGACTTTC.

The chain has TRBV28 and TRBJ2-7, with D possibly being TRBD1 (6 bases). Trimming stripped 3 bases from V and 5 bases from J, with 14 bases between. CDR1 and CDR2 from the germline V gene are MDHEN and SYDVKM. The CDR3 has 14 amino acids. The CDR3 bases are TGTGCCAGCAGTTTTGCCAGACAGGACGACGAGCAGTACTTC. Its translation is CASSFARQDDEQYF.

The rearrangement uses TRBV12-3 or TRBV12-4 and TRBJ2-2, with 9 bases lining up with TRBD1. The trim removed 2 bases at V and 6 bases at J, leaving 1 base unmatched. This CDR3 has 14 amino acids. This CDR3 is CASSLRQGAGELFF. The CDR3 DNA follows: TGTGCCAGCAGTTTACGACAGGGGGCCGGGGAGCTGTTTTTT.

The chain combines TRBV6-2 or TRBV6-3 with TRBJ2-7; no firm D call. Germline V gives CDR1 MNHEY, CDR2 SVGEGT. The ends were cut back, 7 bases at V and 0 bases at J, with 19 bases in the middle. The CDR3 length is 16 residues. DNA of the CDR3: TGTGCCAGCACCTACGAATGGGAACGCGGCTCCTACGAGCAGTACTTC. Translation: CASTYEWERGSYEQYF.

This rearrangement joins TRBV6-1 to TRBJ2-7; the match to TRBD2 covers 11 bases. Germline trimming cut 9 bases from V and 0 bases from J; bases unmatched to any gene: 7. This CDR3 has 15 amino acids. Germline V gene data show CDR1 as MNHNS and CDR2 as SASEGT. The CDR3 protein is CASRLAGPSSYEQYF. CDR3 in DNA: TGTGCCAGTAGACTAGCGGGACCAAGCTCCTACGAGCAGTACTTC.

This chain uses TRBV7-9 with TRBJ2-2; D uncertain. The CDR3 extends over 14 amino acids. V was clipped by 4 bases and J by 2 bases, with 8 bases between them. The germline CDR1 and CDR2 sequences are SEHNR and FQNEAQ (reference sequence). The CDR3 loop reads CASSSDLNTGELFF. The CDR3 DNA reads TGTGCCAGCAGCTCGGACCTAAACACCGGGGAGCTGTTTTTT.

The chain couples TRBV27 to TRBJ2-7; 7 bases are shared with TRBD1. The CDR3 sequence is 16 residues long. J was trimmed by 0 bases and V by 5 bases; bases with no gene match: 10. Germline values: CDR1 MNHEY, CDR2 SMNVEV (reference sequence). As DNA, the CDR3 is TGTGCCAGCAGTGGAACGCTCCGGGACAGCTCCTACGAGCAGTACTTC. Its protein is CASSGTLRDSSYEQYF.

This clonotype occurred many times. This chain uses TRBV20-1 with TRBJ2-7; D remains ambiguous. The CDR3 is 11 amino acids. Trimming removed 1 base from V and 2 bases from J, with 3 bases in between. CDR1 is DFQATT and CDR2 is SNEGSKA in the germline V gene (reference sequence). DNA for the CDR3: TGCAGTGCTAGAGGGACCTACGAGCAGTACTTC. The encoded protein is CSARGTYEQYF.

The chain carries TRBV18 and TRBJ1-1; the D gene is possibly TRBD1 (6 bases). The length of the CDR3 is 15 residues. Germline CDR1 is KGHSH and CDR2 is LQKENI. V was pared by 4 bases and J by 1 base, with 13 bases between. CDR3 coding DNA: TGTGCCAGCTCACTGCAGGGACATCAGAACACTGAAGCTTTCTTT. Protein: CASSLQGHQNTEAFF.

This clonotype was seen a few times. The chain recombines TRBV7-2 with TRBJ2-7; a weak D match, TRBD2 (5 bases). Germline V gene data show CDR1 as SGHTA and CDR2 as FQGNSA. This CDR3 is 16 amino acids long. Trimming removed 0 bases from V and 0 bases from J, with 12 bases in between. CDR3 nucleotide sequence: TGTGCCAGCAGCTTAGCGCGGACTCTTAACTCCTACGAGCAGTACTTC. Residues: CASSLARTLNSYEQYF. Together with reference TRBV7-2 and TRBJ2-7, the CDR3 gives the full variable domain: GAGVSQSPSNKVTEKGKDVELRCDPISGHTALYWYRQSLGQGLEFLIYFQGNSAPDKSGLPSDRFSAERTGGSVSTLTIQRTQQEDSAVYLCASSLARTLNSYEQYFGPGTRLTVT.

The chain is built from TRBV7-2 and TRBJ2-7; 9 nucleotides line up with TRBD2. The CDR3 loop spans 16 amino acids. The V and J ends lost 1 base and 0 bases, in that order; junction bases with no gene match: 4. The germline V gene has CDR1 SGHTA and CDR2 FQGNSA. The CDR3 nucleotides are TGTGCCAGCAGCTTAGTAGCGGGGGTCGGCTCCTACGAGCAGTACTTC. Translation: CASSLVAGVGSYEQYF.

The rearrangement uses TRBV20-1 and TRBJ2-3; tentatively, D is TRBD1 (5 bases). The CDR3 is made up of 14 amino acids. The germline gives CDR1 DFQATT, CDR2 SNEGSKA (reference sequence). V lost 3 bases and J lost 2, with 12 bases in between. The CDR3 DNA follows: TGCAGTGCTAGGCCAGGGCTGTCCACAGATACGCAGTATTTT. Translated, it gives CSARPGLSTDTQYF.

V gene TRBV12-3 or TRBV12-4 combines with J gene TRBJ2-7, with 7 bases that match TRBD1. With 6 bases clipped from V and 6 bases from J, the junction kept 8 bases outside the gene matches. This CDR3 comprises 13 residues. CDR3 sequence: CASRPFTGAEQYF. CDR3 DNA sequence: TGTGCCAGCAGGCCCTTTACAGGGGCCGAGCAGTACTTC.

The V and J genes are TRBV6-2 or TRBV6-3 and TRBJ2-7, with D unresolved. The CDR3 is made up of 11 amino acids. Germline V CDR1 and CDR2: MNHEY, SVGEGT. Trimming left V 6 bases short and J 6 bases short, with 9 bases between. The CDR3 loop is CASSGWGEQYF. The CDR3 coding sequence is TGTGCCAGCAGCGGGTGGGGCGAGCAGTACTTC.

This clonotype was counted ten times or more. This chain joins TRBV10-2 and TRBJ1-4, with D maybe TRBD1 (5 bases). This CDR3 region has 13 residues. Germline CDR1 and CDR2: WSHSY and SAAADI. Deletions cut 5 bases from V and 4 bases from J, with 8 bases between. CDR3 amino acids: CASSRGVNEKLFF. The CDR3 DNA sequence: TGCGCCAGCAGTAGGGGTGTTAATGAAAAACTGTTTTTT.

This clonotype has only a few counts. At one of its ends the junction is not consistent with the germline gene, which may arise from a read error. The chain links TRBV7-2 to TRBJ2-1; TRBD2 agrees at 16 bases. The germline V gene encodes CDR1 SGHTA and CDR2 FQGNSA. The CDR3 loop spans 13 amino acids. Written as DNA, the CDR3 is TGTGCCAGCAGCTCCGCCGGGACTAGCGGGAGGGCCTTC. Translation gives CASSSAGTSGRAF.